These T cell receptor beta chains were read from a single sample in a study of blood T cell repertoires in COVID-19. Sequencing used immunoSEQ multiplex PCR; TCRdb keeps in-frame clones, though not all of them. The sample holds under 200,000 clones, approximately 91% seen once. Sequenced input: peripheral blood. The receptors here all came from a man younger than 35 with acute or convalescent COVID-19. Both conserved end residues are part of each CDR3. Clone size is given for some rows only: seen once, a few or many times, or a class if the clone is expanded.

clone_size	v_call	cdr3_aa
NA	TRBV6-5	CASSYSPLRWNTEAFF
NA	TRBV18	CASSPGTLNTEAFF
NA	TRBV11-2	CASSLGTGPHNEQFF
once	TRBV11-2	CASSLDSGDSTEAFF
NA	TRBV20-1	CSASRQGENSPLHF
NA	TRBV6-6	CASSYLTGSHEQYF
NA	TRBV7-8	CASSLTSGGPEHF
NA	TRBV12-5	CASGLLPRTGVSYEQYF
NA	TRBV25-1	CASSEYWSRDSEAFF
NA	TRBV12-3/TRBV12-4	CASSLKGNSPLHF
once	TRBV15	CATSRDNPRNSNQPQHF
NA	TRBV14	CASSLRRFGGQGGTEAFF
NA	TRBV27	CASSPGQGTGELFF
NA	TRBV27	CASSRDTRPKNYEQYF
NA	TRBV6-5	CASSSGEADTQYF
NA	TRBV10-1	CASSEGADTDTQYF
NA	TRBV28	CASSLNVLAGAVGDEEETQYF
NA	TRBV19	CASRGILAGGRTGELFF
NA	TRBV3-1/TRBV3-2	CASSRGLNYGYTF
NA	TRBV9	CASSVAVGGGARADTQYF
NA	TRBV4-2	CASSRGLMNTEAFF
NA	TRBV6-1	CASSGETSVSYEQYF